The 22 T cell receptor beta chains presented below share a single source sample, sequenced in a study of CD8 T cells in Susac syndrome. Reverse transcription of roughly 0.45 to 1 ug RNA was performed with random hexamers. TCRdb re-analysed the immunoSEQ multiplex PCR reads in MiXCR, keeping a single row per CDR3 protein. The table has just over 80,000 distinct CDR3 sequences, 94% seen once. The sequencing input was CD8+ T cells from PBMCs. These receptor sequences come from a human donor in good health.

The V and J genes are TRBV5-6 and TRBJ2-1; no firm D call. Trimming stripped 1 base from V and 7 bases from J, with 9 bases between. This CDR3 is built from 13 residues. CDR1 SGHDT and CDR2 YYEEEE come from the germline V gene. CDR3 nucleotides: TGTGCCAGCAGCTTGAAGGAGTGGAATGAGCAGTTCTTC. This encodes CASSLKEWNEQFF.

The chain is built from TRBV29-1 and TRBJ2-1; no firm D call. CDR3 length equals 14 residues. V lost 0 bases and J 4 bases, leaving 10 bases between the germline ends. Germline V CDR1 and CDR2: SQVTM, ANQGSEA. In DNA, the CDR3 is TGCAGCGTTGAAGAGGCCAACCGATACAATGAGCAGTTCTTC. It codes for CSVEEANRYNEQFF.

The chain employs TRBV4-3 and TRBJ2-7; D is tentatively TRBD1 or TRBD2 (5 bases each). The CDR3 extends over 16 amino acids. CDR1 and CDR2 from the germline V gene are LGHNA and YSLEER. V was trimmed by 0 bases and J by 0 bases, leaving 12 bases between them. The CDR3 here is CASSQDRTGPSYEQYF. The CDR3, as DNA: TGCGCCAGCAGCCAAGATCGGACGGGACCCTCCTACGAGCAGTACTTC.

The chain recombines TRBV14 with TRBJ2-1; D gene uncertain. Germline assignment: CDR1 SGHDN and CDR2 FVKESK. The V end lost 3 bases, the J end lost 10 bases, and 7 bases lay between the germline ends. The CDR3 covers 11 residues. The CDR3 reads CASSQWKEQFF. The CDR3 DNA follows: TGTGCCAGCAGCCAGTGGAAGGAGCAGTTCTTC.

This clonotype was found once. This sequence joins TRBV5-1 and TRBJ1-2; D ambiguous. CDR3 length: 14 amino acids. Trimming removed 0 bases at V and 8 bases at J, with 14 bases between. The germline gives CDR1 SGHRS, CDR2 YFSETQ. The CDR3 bases are TGCGCCAGCAGCTTGGTCTCTGTTCACAGCGGCTACACCTTC. It encodes CASSLVSVHSGYTF.

The rearrangement joins TRBV12-3 or TRBV12-4 to TRBJ1-1; the D is unclear. V lost 2 bases and J lost 10, with 14 bases in between. The CDR3 has 13 amino acids. The CDR3 sequence is CASSLSTPVGAFF. CDR3 DNA: TGTGCCAGCAGTTTATCCACCCCGGTAGGAGCTTTCTTT.

This chain links TRBV24-1 with TRBJ2-2; the D call may be TRBD1 or TRBD2 (6 bases each). Trimming shortened V by 4 bases and J by 5 bases, and 16 bases separated the two germline ends. The CDR3 sequence is 16 residues long. The germline CDR1 and CDR2 sequences are KGHDR and SFDVKD. CDR3 nucleotides: TGTGCCACCAGTGAGAGACAGGCCGGGGGTACCGGGGAGCTGTTTTTT. It encodes CATSERQAGGTGELFF.

The chain combines TRBV6-5 with TRBJ2-7; 7 nucleotides match TRBD1. V gave up 2 bases and J gave up 1 base; unmatched junction bases: 2. The CDR3 is 14 residues long. Germline CDR1 is MNHEY and CDR2 is SVGAGI. CDR3 in amino acids: CASSYGTASYEQYF. The CDR3 DNA follows: TGTGCCAGCAGTTACGGGACAGCATCCTACGAGCAGTACTTC.

The chain is built from TRBV6-2 or TRBV6-3 and TRBJ1-5, with no clear D. The CDR3 totals 15 residues. Germline CDR1 reads MNHEY; CDR2 reads SVGEGT. V shed 2 bases and J shed 3 bases, with 11 bases lying between them. CDR3 nucleotides: TGTGCCAGCAGTTACGTAGACATAGTCAATCAGCCCCAGCATTTT. It translates to CASSYVDIVNQPQHF.

This chain uses TRBV7-9 with TRBJ2-3; 10 nucleotides line up with TRBD1. Trimming cost V 6 bases and J 5 bases; bases outside gene matches: 11. Germline assignment: CDR1 SEHNR and CDR2 FQNEAQ (reference sequence). The CDR3 has 16 residues. The CDR3 here is CASSSFGGTGEDTQYF. The CDR3 DNA reads TGTGCCAGCAGTTCGTTTGGGGGGACAGGGGAAGATACGCAGTATTTT.

CDR3 DNA: TGTGCCAGCGCCCGGAGGGAGTCGTACAATGAGCAGTTCTTC. Amino acids: CASARRESYNEQFF. This chain connects TRBV6-5 to TRBJ2-1, with a weak D call TRBD2 (6 bases). CDR3 size: 14 residues. The V gene lost 8 bases and the J gene lost 4 bases, with 15 bases spanning the gap. Germline V gene data show CDR1 as MNHEY and CDR2 as SVGAGI.

The DNA of the CDR3 is TGCAGTGCTAGAGAAAAGGGCGGGCCCTCCTACGAGCAGTACGTC. Its protein product is CSAREKGGPSYEQYV. The chain joins TRBV20-1 to TRBJ2-7; D perhaps matches TRBD2 (5 bases). CDR1 DFQATT and CDR2 SNEGSKA come from the germline V gene (reference sequence). V shed 0 bases and J shed 0 bases, with 12 bases lying between them. The CDR3 runs to 15 residues.

The genes are TRBV15 and TRBJ1-6; D is unclear. CDR1 and CDR2 (germline): LNHNV, YYDKDF (reference sequence). V lost 3 bases and J lost 3, with 12 bases in between. This CDR3 has 16 amino acids. CDR3 region: CATSSARRFYNSPLHF. The CDR3 coding sequence is TGTGCCACCAGCAGTGCTCGACGATTCTATAATTCACCCCTCCACTTT.

The chain couples TRBV12-3 or TRBV12-4 to TRBJ1-1, with D unresolved. The V end lost 8 bases, the J end lost 11 bases, and 6 bases lay between the germline ends. This CDR3 region has 8 residues. The CDR3 nucleotides are TGTGCCAGCGAAGGGGCTTTCTTT. Its protein product is CASEGAFF.

The J gene is TRBJ2-7, the V gene TRBV2; 9 bases match TRBD1. The ends lost 7 bases at V and 3 bases at J; junction bases unmatched: 7. CDR3 length: 14 amino acids. Germline V CDR1 and CDR2: SNHLY, FYNNEI. CDR3 coding DNA: TGTGCCAGCAAATGGACAGGGGAATTCTACGAGCAGTACGTC. It codes for CASKWTGEFYEQYV.

This chain connects TRBV9 to TRBJ2-1; weak D call: TRBD2 (5 bases). This CDR3 is built from 14 residues. Trimming cost V 10 bases and J 7 bases, with 21 bases left between them. Germline values: CDR1 SGDLS, CDR2 YYNGEE. CDR3 sequence reads: CAGGPTPNENEQFF. In nucleotides, the CDR3 is TGTGCCGGAGGTCCGACCCCCAACGAGAATGAGCAGTTCTTC.

The chain carries TRBV28 and TRBJ2-1; 8 nucleotides align to TRBD1. V lost 7 bases to trimming and J lost 6 bases; unmatched junction nucleotides: 8. Germline lookup yields CDR1 MDHEN and CDR2 SYDVKM. The CDR3 runs to 14 residues. CDR3 amino acids: CASTQGALINEQFF. CDR3 bases: TGTGCCAGCACCCAGGGGGCACTAATCAATGAGCAGTTCTTC.

The V and J genes are TRBV9 and TRBJ1-1, with a tentative D call TRBD1 (6 bases). CDR1 and CDR2 from the germline V gene are SGDLS and YYNGEE. The CDR3 length is 18 residues. Trimming left V 4 bases short and J 3 bases short, with 25 bases between. CDR3 nucleotide sequence: TGTGCCAGCAGCCACATTATGGGGGCCACCCTCACGGACACTGAAGCTTTCTTT. Residues: CASSHIMGATLTDTEAFF.

A single count supports this clonotype. The genes are TRBV4-1 and TRBJ1-4; possibly TRBD1 for D (5 bases). Trimming pared 1 base from V and 8 bases from J, leaving 14 bases between. The CDR3 runs 15 residues. Germline V CDR1 and CDR2: MGHRA, YSYEKL. The CDR3: CASSQAGGIREKLFF. CDR3 sequence (DNA): TGCGCCAGCAGCCAAGCCGGGGGGATTCGGGAAAAACTGTTTTTT.

The chain recombines TRBV15 with TRBJ1-1; D is undetermined. The CDR3 spans 12 residues. Trimming removed 4 bases from V and 5 bases from J, with 8 bases in between. Germline V gene sequence: CDR1 LNHNV, CDR2 YYDKDF (reference sequence). CDR3 loop: CATSIMSTEAFF. DNA of the CDR3: TGTGCCACCAGCATTATGTCGACTGAAGCTTTCTTT.

The rearrangement joins TRBV6-2 or TRBV6-3 to TRBJ2-1, with 8 bases fitting TRBD1. J lost 9 bases, V lost 6 bases, and 13 bases had no gene match. Germline CDR1 and CDR2: MNHEY and SVGEGT. The CDR3 is 15 amino acids. The CDR3: CASRKLDRGLPEQFF. As DNA, the CDR3 is TGTGCCAGCAGGAAACTCGACAGGGGTCTTCCTGAGCAGTTCTTC.

The gene calls are TRBV7-9 and TRBJ1-1, with D uncertain. The CDR3 extends over 11 amino acids. The ends were cut back, 5 bases at V and 10 bases at J, with 11 bases in the middle. Germline lookup yields CDR1 SEHNR and CDR2 FQNEAQ (reference sequence). The CDR3 reads CASSPGVSAFF. In DNA form, the CDR3 reads TGTGCCAGCAGCCCCGGAGTGTCAGCTTTCTTT. The full variable domain, rest sourced from reference TRBV7-9 and TRBJ1-1, is DTGVSQNPRHKITKRGQNVTFRCDPISEHNRLYWYRQTLGQGPEFLTYFQNEAQLEKSRLLSDRFSAERPKGSFSTLEIQRTEQGDSAMYLCASSPGVSAFFGQGTRLTVV.